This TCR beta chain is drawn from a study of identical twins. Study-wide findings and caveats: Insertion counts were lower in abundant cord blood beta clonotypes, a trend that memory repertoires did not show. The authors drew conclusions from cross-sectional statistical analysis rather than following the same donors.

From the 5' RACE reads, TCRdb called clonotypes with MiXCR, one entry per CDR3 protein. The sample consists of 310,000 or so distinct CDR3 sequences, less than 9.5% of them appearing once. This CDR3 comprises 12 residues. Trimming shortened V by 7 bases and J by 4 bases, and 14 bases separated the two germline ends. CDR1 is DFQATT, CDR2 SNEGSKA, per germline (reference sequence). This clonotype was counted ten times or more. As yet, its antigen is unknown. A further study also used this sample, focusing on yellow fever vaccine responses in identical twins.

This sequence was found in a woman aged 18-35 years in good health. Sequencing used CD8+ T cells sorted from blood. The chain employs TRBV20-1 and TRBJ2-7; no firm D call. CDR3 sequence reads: CSVRVLDYEQYF. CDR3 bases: TGCAGTGTTAGGGTGCTAGATTACGAGCAGTACTTC.